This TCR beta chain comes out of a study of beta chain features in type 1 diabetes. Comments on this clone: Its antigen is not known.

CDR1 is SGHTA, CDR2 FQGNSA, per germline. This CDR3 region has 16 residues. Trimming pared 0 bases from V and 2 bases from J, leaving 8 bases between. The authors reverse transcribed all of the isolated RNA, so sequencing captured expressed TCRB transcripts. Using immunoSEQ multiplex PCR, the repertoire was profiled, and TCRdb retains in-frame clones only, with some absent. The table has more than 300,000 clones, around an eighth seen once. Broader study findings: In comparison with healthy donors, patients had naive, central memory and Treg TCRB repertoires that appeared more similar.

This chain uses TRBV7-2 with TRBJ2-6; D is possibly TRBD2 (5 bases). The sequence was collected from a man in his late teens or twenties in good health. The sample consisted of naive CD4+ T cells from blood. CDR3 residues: CASSLASGTGANVLTF. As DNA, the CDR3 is TGTGCCAGCAGCTTAGCTTCGGGAACTGGGGCCAACGTCCTGACTTTC.